This T cell receptor (beta chain) was recorded in a study of blood T cell repertoires in COVID-19 (TCRdb year 2020). Broadly, across the study: For ImmuneRACE Cohort 3, a participant was defined as recovered based on two consecutive negative NP/OP PCR tests, clearance by a healthcare professional, or resolution of symptoms. Where HLA class I and class II types were available, the types were taken from metadata supplied by the sample provider, not from assay-based typing. The samples were drawn from the first 160 participants of the ongoing ImmuneRACE study and from 1,254 subjects provided by 6 global collaborators. The repertoires were released in a freely available public database intended as a resource for research on the immune response to SARS-CoV-2. The material from the prospective study consisted of cDNA or gDNA derived from T cells, B-cell-depleted T cells, or PBMCs. The collaborator samples originated in the United States, Italy and Spain and spanned the acute and convalescent phases of COVID-19. A de-identified subject ID, COVID-19 status, age in years and sex were almost always included in the sample metadata. The dataset comprised deeply sampled blood TCRbeta repertoires from subjects exposed to, actively infected with, or recovered from COVID-19.

Broader findings and caveats from the paper: How much clinical and demographic metadata was included differed by source and by participant, and the metadata was provided uncurated.

Participants in the prospective study were enrolled through a virtual design, were aged roughly 18 to 100 years, and lived in some 24 United States geographic areas. Cohort assignment in the prospective study relied on participant-reported clinical history from a screening survey and a study questionnaire. In the prospective study, whole blood, serum and a nasopharyngeal or oropharyngeal swab were collected from each participant by mobile phlebotomists. Participants in the prospective study had the option to provide additional blood draws and questionnaires over a roughly 2-month period. Blood samples from the prospective study were shipped frozen or at room temperature prior to DNA extraction. Worth noting for this clone: No cognate antigen has been identified for it. No much larger clone is present one base from it, and per-base qualities are unavailable.

Including the terminal cysteine and phenylalanine, the CDR3 comprises 12 residues. The read is trimmed to its CDR3 DNA, 36 bases read in frame from base 1. Taken from the germline V gene, the CDR1 and CDR2 loops are SNHLY and FYNNEI. At the junction V is shortened by 7 bases and J by 0 bases, with 4 bases in between. TCRbeta CDR3 regions were amplified from genomic DNA by means of the immunoSEQ Assay, a bias-controlled multiplex PCR. Regarding the original processing steps: Within the assay, amplification of reference gene primers was used to estimate how many nucleated cells each sample contained. To quantify the absolute abundance of each unique TCRbeta CDR3 rearrangement, sequence reads were collapsed and filtered. For each sample, productive Simpson clonality was calculated as the square root of Simpson's diversity index over productive rearrangements. The table was pulled from immuneACCESS by TCRdb, which kept in-frame rearrangements only. Such tables lose some clones; where checked, under half of the loss comes from unresolved V genes, and the rest has no known cause. V, J and clone size derive from that table, while D and trimming were established from the DNA sequence. For this sample the table gives 250,000 to 300,000 clones, of which more than 75% were detected only once. The ten largest account for approximately 2% of the sample.

The sequenced sample consisted of PBMCs or T cells enriched from blood (not recorded which). This TCR derives from a woman aged 55-69 years in a cohort exposed to, infected with or recovered from COVID-19 (not recorded which). The chain uses TRBV2 and TRBJ2-4; no D gene call is confident. The CDR3 corresponds to CASTVAKNIQYF. The DNA sequence is as follows: TGTGCCAGCACTGTAGCCAAAAACATTCAGTACTTC.